This TCR beta chain was captured in a study of T cell repertoires in cytomegalovirus infection. Background on the study: Both a matching HLA type and CMV infection were indicated by public TCR beta signatures. Study-wide results and limits: Ex vivo, HLA-C-restricted CMV-specific TCR beta clonotypes prevailed over the rest of the response. Frequencies of public TCR beta families were cumulated, and this identified carriers of CMV plus the relevant HLA.

Of note for this clonotype: The antigen is not known.

TCRdb ran MiXCR on the reads and lists one entry per CDR3 protein. The data contain around 340,000 distinct CDR3 sequences, 25% to 35% of them singletons. With 0 bases removed from V and 5 bases from J, the gap between germline ends came to 12 bases. Germline V gene lookup returns CDR1 MDHEN and CDR2 SYDVKM. CDR3 length: 15 amino acids. The J gene is TRBJ2-3, the V gene TRBV28; possible D gene TRBD2, 7 bases. The receptor was isolated from a human donor in good health (CMV status not recorded). Some clones in this sample may be carry-over from other donors' samples. Sequences were derived from cultured PBMCs, sampled from culture after CMV antigen stimulation. Here the CDR3 DNA reads TGTGCCAGCAGTTTATGGGGAGGGGGAAAAGATACGCAGTATTTT. Its translation: CASSLWGGGKDTQYF.